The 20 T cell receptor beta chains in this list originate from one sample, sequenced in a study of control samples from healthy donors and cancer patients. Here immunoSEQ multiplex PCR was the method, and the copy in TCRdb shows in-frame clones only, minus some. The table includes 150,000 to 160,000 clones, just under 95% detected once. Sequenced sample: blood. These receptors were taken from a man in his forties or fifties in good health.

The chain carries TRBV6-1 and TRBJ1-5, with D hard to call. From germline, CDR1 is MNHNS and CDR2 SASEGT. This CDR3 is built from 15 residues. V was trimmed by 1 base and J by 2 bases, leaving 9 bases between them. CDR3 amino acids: CASSEVMFGNQPQHF. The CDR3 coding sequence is TGTGCCAGCAGTGAAGTAATGTTTGGCAATCAGCCCCAGCATTTT.

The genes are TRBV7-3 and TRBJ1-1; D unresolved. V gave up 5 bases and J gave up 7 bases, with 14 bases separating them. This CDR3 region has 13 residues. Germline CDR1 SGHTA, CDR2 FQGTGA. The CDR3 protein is CASSLGGVGEAFF. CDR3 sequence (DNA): TGTGCCAGCAGCCTGGGTGGTGTCGGTGAAGCTTTCTTT. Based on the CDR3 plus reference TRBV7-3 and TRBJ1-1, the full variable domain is GAGVSQTPSNKVTEKGKYVELRCDPISGHTALYWYRQSLGQGPEFLIYFQGTGAADDSGLPNDRFFAVRPEGSVSTLKIQRTERGDSAVYLCASSLGGVGEAFFGQGTRLTVV.

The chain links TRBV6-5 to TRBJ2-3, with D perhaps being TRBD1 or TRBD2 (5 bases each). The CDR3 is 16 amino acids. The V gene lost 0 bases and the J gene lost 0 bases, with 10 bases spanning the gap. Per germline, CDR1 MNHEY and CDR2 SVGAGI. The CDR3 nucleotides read TGTGCCAGCAGTTACTCGACGGGGCCTAGCACAGATACGCAGTATTTT. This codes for CASSYSTGPSTDTQYF.

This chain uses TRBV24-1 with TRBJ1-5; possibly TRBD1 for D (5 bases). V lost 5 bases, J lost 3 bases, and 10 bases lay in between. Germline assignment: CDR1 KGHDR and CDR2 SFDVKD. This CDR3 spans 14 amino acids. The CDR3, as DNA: TGTGCCACCAGTGGGGGCCTTGACAATCAGCCCCAGCATTTT. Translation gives CATSGGLDNQPQHF.

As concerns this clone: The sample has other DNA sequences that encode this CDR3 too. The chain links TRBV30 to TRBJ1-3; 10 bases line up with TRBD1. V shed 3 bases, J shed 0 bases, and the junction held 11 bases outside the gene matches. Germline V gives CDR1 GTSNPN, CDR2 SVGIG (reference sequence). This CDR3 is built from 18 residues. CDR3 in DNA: TGTGCCTGGAGCGCAGACAGGGGGCACCTTTTCTCTGGAAACACCATATATTTT. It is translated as CAWSADRGHLFSGNTIYF.

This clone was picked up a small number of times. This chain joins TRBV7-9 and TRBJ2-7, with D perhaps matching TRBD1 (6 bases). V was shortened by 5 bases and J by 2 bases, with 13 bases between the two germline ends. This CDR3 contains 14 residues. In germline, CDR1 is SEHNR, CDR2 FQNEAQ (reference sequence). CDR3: CASSPQDSAYEQYF. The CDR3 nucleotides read TGTGCCAGCAGCCCCCAGGACAGTGCCTACGAGCAGTACTTC.

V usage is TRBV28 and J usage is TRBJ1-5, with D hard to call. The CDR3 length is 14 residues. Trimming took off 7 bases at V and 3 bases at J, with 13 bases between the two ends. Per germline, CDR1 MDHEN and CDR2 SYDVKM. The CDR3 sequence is CASTPALLNQPQHF. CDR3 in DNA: TGTGCCAGCACCCCCGCCCTTCTCAATCAGCCCCAGCATTTT.

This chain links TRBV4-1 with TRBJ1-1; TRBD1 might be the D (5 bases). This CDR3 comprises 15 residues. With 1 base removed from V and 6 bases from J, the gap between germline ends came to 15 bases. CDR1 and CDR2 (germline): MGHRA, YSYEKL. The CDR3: CASSQVDRGSAEAFF. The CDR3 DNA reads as TGCGCCAGCAGCCAAGTCGATCGGGGGTCCGCTGAAGCTTTCTTT.

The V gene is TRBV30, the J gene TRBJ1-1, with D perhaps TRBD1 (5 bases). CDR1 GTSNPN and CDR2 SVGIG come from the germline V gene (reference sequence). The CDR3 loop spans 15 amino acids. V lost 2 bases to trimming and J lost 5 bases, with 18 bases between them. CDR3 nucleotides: TGTGCCTGGAGTAGGGACCGGGCGGGGGAGACTGAAGCTTTCTTT. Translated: CAWSRDRAGETEAFF.

CDR3 coding DNA: TGTGCCAGCAGCAGGGGGACGGCCAGCTCCTACGAGCAGTACTTC. Translation gives CASSRGTASSYEQYF. The chain combines TRBV5-4 with TRBJ2-7; D might be TRBD1 (6 bases). CDR1 is SGHNT, CDR2 YYREEE, per germline (reference sequence). The CDR3 covers 15 residues. Deletions cut 4 bases from V and 0 bases from J, with 14 bases between.

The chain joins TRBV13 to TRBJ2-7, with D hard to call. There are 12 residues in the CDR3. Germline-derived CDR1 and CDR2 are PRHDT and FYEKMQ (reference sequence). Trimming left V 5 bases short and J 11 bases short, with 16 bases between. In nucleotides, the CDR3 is TGTGCCAGCAGCACCTCGGACCTCAAAAAGTACTTC. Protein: CASSTSDLKKYF. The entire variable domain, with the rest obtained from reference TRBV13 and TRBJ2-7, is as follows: AAGVIQSPRHLIKEKRETATLKCYPIPRHDTVYWYQQGPGQDPQFLISFYEKMQSDKGSIPDRFSAQQFSDYHSELNMSSLELGDSALYFCASSTSDLKKYFGPGTRLTVT.

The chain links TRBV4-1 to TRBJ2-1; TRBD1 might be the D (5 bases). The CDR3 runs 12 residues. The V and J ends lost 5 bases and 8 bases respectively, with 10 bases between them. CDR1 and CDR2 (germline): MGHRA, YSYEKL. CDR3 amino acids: CASSARGDEQFF. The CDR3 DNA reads TGCGCCAGCAGCGCTAGGGGCGATGAGCAGTTCTTC.

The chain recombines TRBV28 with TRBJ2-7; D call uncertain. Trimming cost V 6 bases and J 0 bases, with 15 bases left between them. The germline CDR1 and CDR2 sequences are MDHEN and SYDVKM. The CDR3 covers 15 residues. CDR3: CASRAEGASSYEQYF. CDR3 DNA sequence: TGTGCCAGCAGGGCGGAAGGCGCCAGCTCCTACGAGCAGTACTTC.

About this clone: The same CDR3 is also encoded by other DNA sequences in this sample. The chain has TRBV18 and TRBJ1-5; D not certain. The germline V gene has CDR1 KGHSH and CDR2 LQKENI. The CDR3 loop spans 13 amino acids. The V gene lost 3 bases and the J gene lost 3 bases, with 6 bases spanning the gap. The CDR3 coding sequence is TGTGCCAGCTCACCGGGCAACAATCAGCCCCAGCATTTT. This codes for CASSPGNNQPQHF.

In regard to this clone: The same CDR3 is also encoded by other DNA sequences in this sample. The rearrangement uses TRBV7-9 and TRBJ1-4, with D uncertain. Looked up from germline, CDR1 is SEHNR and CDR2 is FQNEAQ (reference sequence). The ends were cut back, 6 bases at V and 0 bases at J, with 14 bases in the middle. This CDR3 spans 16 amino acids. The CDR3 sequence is CASSPTGSATNEKLFF. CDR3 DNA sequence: TGTGCCAGCAGTCCGACGGGATCTGCAACTAATGAAAAACTGTTTTTT. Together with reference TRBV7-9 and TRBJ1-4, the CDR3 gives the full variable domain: DTGVSQNPRHKITKRGQNVTFRCDPISEHNRLYWYRQTLGQGPEFLTYFQNEAQLEKSRLLSDRFSAERPKGSFSTLEIQRTEQGDSAMYLCASSPTGSATNEKLFFGSGTQLSVL.

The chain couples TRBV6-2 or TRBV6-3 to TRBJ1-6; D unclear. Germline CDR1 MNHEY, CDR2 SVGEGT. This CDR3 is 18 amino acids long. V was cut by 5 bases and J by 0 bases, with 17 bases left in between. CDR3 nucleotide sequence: TGTGCCAGCAGTCCCGGACGCAGGAACAGCTCCTATAATTCACCCCTCCACTTT. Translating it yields CASSPGRRNSSYNSPLHF.

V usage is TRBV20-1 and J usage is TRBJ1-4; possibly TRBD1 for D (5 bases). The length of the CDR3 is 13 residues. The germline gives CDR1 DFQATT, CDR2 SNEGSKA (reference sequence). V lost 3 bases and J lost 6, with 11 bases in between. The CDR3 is CSASRQGYEKLFF. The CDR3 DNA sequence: TGCAGTGCTAGTCGTCAGGGCTATGAAAAACTGTTTTTT.

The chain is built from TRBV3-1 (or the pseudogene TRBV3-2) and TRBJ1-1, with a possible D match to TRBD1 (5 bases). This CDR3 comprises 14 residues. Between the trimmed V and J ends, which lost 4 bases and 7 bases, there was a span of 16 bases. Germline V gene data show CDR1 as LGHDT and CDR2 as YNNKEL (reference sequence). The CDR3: CASSPGTSSGEAFF. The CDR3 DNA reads TGTGCCAGCAGCCCGGGGACCTCATCGGGTGAAGCTTTCTTT.

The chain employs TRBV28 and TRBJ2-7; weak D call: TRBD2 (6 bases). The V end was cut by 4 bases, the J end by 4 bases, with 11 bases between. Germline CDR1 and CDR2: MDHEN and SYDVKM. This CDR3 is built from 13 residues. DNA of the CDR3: TGTGCCAGCAGTTATCGGGGGAGATACGAGCAGTACTTC. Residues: CASSYRGRYEQYF. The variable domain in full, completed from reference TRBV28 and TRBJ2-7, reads DVKVTQSSRYLVKRTGEKVFLECVQDMDHENMFWYRQDPGLGLRLIYFSYDVKMKEKGDIPEGYSVSREKKERFSLILESASTNQTSMYLCASSYRGRYEQYFGPGTRLTVT.

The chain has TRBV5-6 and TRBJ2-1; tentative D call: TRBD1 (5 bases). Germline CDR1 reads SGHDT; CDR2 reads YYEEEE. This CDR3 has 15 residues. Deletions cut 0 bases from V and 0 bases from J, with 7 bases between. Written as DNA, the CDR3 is TGTGCCAGCAGCTTGGCGACAGACTCCTACAATGAGCAGTTCTTC. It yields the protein CASSLATDSYNEQFF.